What follows are 17 T cell receptor beta chains derived from one specimen sequenced in a study of blood T cell repertoires in COVID-19 (dated by TCRdb to between 2020 and 2021). The library came from the immunoSEQ multiplex PCR assay. The source is immuneACCESS, and TCRdb retained only in-frame sequences with V and J called. Part of the clones is not carried over; for the studies checked, unresolved V genes explain less than half of this, and the remainder is unexplained. Here the sample has about 120,000 clones; 60% to 80% occur a single time. More than 5% of the sample is taken by the ten largest. The sequencing sample was made of peripheral blood. The receptors shown here come from a man between 60 and 70 years old with acute or convalescent COVID-19.

V and J are TRBV11-3 and TRBJ2-1, with 7 bases that match TRBD2. The CDR3 is 12 amino acids. With V trimmed by 4 bases and J by 12 bases, 6 bases remained unmatched. Per germline, CDR1 SGHNT and CDR2 YENEEA. In DNA, the CDR3 is TGTGCCAGCAGCTGGCAGACTAGCTCGCAGTTCTTC. Translation gives CASSWQTSSQFF.

This rearrangement joins TRBV27 to TRBJ2-3, with D uncertain. Germline loops: CDR1 MNHEY, CDR2 SMNVEV (reference sequence). The CDR3 loop spans 12 amino acids. V shed 6 bases and J shed 8 bases, with 12 bases lying between them. The CDR3 spells CASSLSGATQYF. CDR3 coding DNA: TGTGCCAGCAGCCTATCCGGAGCTACGCAGTATTTT.

This chain joins TRBV18 and TRBJ2-1, with unresolved D. V was clipped by 6 bases and J by 5 bases, with 14 bases between them. Germline CDR1 is KGHSH and CDR2 is LQKENI. This CDR3 has 14 amino acids. CDR3 protein: CASSRSSRNNEQFF. The DNA of the CDR3 is TGTGCCAGCTCGAGAAGTAGTCGCAACAATGAGCAGTTCTTC.

The J gene is TRBJ2-3, the V gene TRBV5-1; 11 bases align to TRBD2. The CDR3 covers 19 residues. The V gene end was trimmed by 0 bases and the J gene end by 2 bases; junction bases not matched to a gene: 11. Germline V CDR1 and CDR2: SGHRS, YFSETQ. This chain's CDR3 is CASSLAVAGGSSITDTQYF. The CDR3 nucleotides read TGCGCCAGCAGCTTGGCGGTAGCGGGGGGGTCTTCTATCACAGATACGCAGTATTTT.

The chain couples TRBV15 to TRBJ2-2, with 9 bases that match TRBD2. The CDR3 sequence is 17 residues long. CDR1 LNHNV and CDR2 YYDKDF come from the germline V gene (reference sequence). Trimming took 1 base from V and 6 from J; bases not matched to a gene: 9. In DNA form, the CDR3 reads TGTGCCACCAGCAGAGGTTTCGGCGGGGGGGCCCCCGGGGAGCTGTTTTTT. It is translated as CATSRGFGGGAPGELFF.

This clone was detected ten times or more. The J gene is TRBJ2-7, the V gene TRBV6-2 or TRBV6-3; the match to TRBD2 covers 10 bases. Germline CDR1 MNHEY, CDR2 SVGEGT. This CDR3 has 20 amino acids. J was trimmed by 2 bases and V by 2 bases; bases with no gene match: 18. CDR3 nucleotide sequence: TGTGCCAGCAGTTACCGGAGGTGGGATAGCGGGGGGAGCAAAACCTACGAGCAGTACTTC. This translates into CASSYRRWDSGGSKTYEQYF.

V usage is TRBV27 and J usage is TRBJ2-3; 9 nucleotides line up with TRBD2. The trim removed 7 bases at V and 10 bases at J, leaving 15 bases unmatched. Germline CDR1 MNHEY, CDR2 SMNVEV (reference sequence). This CDR3 has 15 residues. The CDR3: CASNPRGGGGIPQYF. The DNA of the CDR3 is TGTGCCAGCAATCCCCGAGGCGGGGGGGGAATTCCGCAGTATTTT.

The V and J genes are TRBV30 and TRBJ1-5; D possibly corresponds to TRBD1 (5 bases). Germline assignment: CDR1 GTSNPN and CDR2 SVGIG (reference sequence). V lost 2 bases, J lost 7 bases, and 12 bases lay in between. The CDR3 sequence is 13 residues long. Here the CDR3 DNA reads TGTGCCTGGAGTCCCGGAGGGGTCCAGCCCCAGCATTTT. It specifies CAWSPGGVQPQHF.

The chain recombines TRBV30 with TRBJ2-5; maybe TRBD1 (6 bases). CDR3 length equals 14 residues. CDR1 and CDR2 from the germline V gene are GTSNPN and SVGIG (reference sequence). Trimming removed 5 bases from V and 4 bases from J, with 17 bases in between. CDR3 nucleotides: TGTGCCTGGGGGCCGGACAGTGGTTTAGAGACCCAGTACTTC. Its protein is CAWGPDSGLETQYF.

The chain couples TRBV19 to TRBJ1-2; TRBD1 aligns across 8 bases. The V gene's germline CDR1 is LNHDA and CDR2 SQIVND (reference sequence). There are 14 residues in the CDR3. J gave up 3 bases and V 7 bases, and 7 bases lay outside the gene matches. The DNA for the CDR3 is TGTGCCAGTACCAGGACAGGGCCTTACTATGGCTACACCTTC. It yields the protein CASTRTGPYYGYTF.

V is TRBV19 and J is TRBJ2-2; perhaps TRBD1 as D (6 bases). The V end lost 2 bases, the J end lost 5 bases, and 9 bases lay between the germline ends. The CDR3 extends over 14 amino acids. The germline CDR1 and CDR2 sequences are LNHDA and SQIVND (reference sequence). The CDR3 loop is CASSIRGGTGELFF. Here the CDR3 DNA reads TGTGCCAGTAGTATACGAGGGGGAACCGGGGAGCTGTTTTTT.

This chain links TRBV18 with TRBJ1-2, with D uncertain. V lost 2 bases and J lost 4, with 11 bases in between. CDR3 length: 14 amino acids. Germline lookup yields CDR1 KGHSH and CDR2 LQKENI. The CDR3 sequence is CASSPSGEGYGYTF. CDR3 coding DNA: TGTGCCAGCTCACCATCCGGAGAGGGCTATGGCTACACCTTC.

V is TRBV6-5 and J is TRBJ1-1; possibly TRBD1 for D (6 bases). The germline CDR1 and CDR2 sequences are MNHEY and SVGAGI. The CDR3 is made up of 15 amino acids. V dropped 0 bases and J dropped 2 bases, with 10 bases sitting between them. The CDR3 nucleotides are TGTGCCAGCAGTTACTCGAACAGGGCTAACACTGAAGCTTTCTTT. Its translation: CASSYSNRANTEAFF.

The gene calls are TRBV11-3 and TRBJ2-3; 7 bases are shared with TRBD2. This CDR3 has 15 residues. Germline V CDR1 and CDR2: SGHNT, YENEEA. The ends lost 5 bases at V and 4 bases at J; junction bases unmatched: 9. The CDR3 protein is CASSPGSGDADTQYF. CDR3 nucleotides: TGTGCCAGCAGCCCTGGGAGCGGGGACGCAGATACGCAGTATTTT.

The V gene is TRBV3-1 (or the pseudogene TRBV3-2), the J gene TRBJ2-2; D unresolved. The CDR3 runs to 14 residues. The germline V and J ends were trimmed by 2 bases and 0 bases, with 4 bases remaining between them. The germline V gene has CDR1 LGHDT and CDR2 YNNKEL (reference sequence). CDR3 sequence: CASSQISNTGELFF. CDR3 DNA: TGTGCCAGCAGCCAAATCTCGAACACCGGGGAGCTGTTTTTT.

The J gene is TRBJ2-7, the V gene TRBV2, with D possibly matching TRBD2 (6 bases). There are 15 residues in the CDR3. CDR1 is SNHLY, CDR2 FYNNEI, per germline. The V and J ends lost 6 bases and 2 bases respectively, with 17 bases between them. The CDR3 protein is CASRKSSGGTYEQYF. The CDR3 region has the DNA TGTGCCAGCAGAAAGTCGAGCGGAGGGACCTACGAGCAGTACTTC.

This chain connects TRBV19 to TRBJ2-1; TRBD1 aligns across 7 bases. The CDR3 contains 16 residues. Per germline, CDR1 LNHDA and CDR2 SQIVND (reference sequence). V shed 3 bases and J 1 base; nucleotides not matched to a gene: 6. The DNA of the CDR3 is TGTGCCAGTAGTATGTTCGGGGACAGTTCCTACAATGAGCAGTTCTTC. Its translation is CASSMFGDSSYNEQFF.